The 19 T cell receptor beta chains presented below share a single source sample, sequenced in a study of brain T cells in children with intractable seizures. Assay used: immunoSEQ multiplex PCR; TCRdb lists only in-frame clones, some missing. The sample yields hundreds of thousands of clones, about 94% seen once. Described time point: blood from clinic visit 5 months post-surgery; TSC patient then seizure free. The source was peripheral blood, collected around 5 months after surgery. These receptors were collected from a boy younger than two with tuberous sclerosis and intractable seizures.

The rearrangement joins TRBV7-9 to TRBJ2-1, with D tentatively TRBD1 or TRBD2 (6 bases each). The CDR3 is 15 amino acids. The germline CDR1 and CDR2 sequences are SEHNR and FQNEAQ (reference sequence). V shed 8 bases and J shed 2 bases, with 16 bases lying between them. The CDR3 here is CASDLGGYPYNEQFF. The CDR3 coding sequence is TGTGCCAGCGACTTAGGGGGGTATCCCTACAATGAGCAGTTCTTC.

V usage is TRBV18 and J usage is TRBJ1-2; a weak D match, TRBD1 (5 bases). Germline CDR1 KGHSH, CDR2 LQKENI. This CDR3 region has 15 residues. Trimming took 0 bases from V and 4 from J, leaving 12 bases between them. In DNA form, the CDR3 reads TGTGCCAGCTCACCACCGTTTCAGGGTAGCTATGGCTACACCTTC. Translating gives CASSPPFQGSYGYTF.

This CDR3 is CATSDVGANYGYTF. In DNA, the CDR3 is TGTGCCACCAGTGATGTGGGGGCAAACTATGGCTACACCTTC. The chain uses TRBV24-1 and TRBJ1-2, with D possibly matching TRBD1 (6 bases). The CDR3 is made up of 14 amino acids. Deletions cut 3 bases from V and 2 bases from J, with 9 bases between. CDR1 and CDR2 (germline): KGHDR, SFDVKD.

This CDR3 reads CASSWGLHVRYQETQYF. CDR3 nucleotides: TGTGCCAGCAGTTGGGGACTCCACGTTAGGTACCAAGAGACCCAGTACTTC. The chain has TRBV6-2 or TRBV6-3 and TRBJ2-5; the D gene is possibly TRBD2 (6 bases). The CDR3 is 17 residues long. Germline assignment: CDR1 MNHEY and CDR2 SVGEGT. V was cut by 4 bases and J by 0 bases, with 18 bases left in between.

This clone was seen once. This chain joins TRBV7-6 and TRBJ2-1, with D maybe TRBD2 (6 bases). V was shortened by 5 bases and J by 1 base, with 21 bases between the two germline ends. Germline V gene sequence: CDR1 SGHVS, CDR2 FNYEAQ. The CDR3 spans 18 residues. CDR3 protein: CASSKDLALSGSYNEQFF. CDR3 sequence (DNA): TGTGCCAGCAGCAAAGACCTAGCTTTAAGCGGGTCCTACAATGAGCAGTTCTTC.

The rearrangement joins TRBV6-5 to TRBJ1-1; 7 bases fit TRBD1. CDR1 MNHEY and CDR2 SVGAGI come from the germline V gene. The ends lost 6 bases at V and 4 bases at J; junction bases unmatched: 5. The CDR3 is made up of 13 amino acids. The CDR3 DNA is TGTGCCAGCAGCTCGGGACAGATCACTGAAGCTTTCTTT. It codes for CASSSGQITEAFF.

This chain links TRBV25-1 with TRBJ1-1; D may be TRBD1 (5 bases). V lost 5 bases to trimming and J lost 1 base, with 14 bases between them. The germline V gene encodes CDR1 MGHDK and CDR2 SYGVNS. The CDR3 totals 15 residues. The CDR3 nucleotides are TGTGCCAGCAGTTCGCCGGGACGGTCGAACACTGAAGCTTTCTTT. Translation gives CASSSPGRSNTEAFF.

This chain joins TRBV7-6 and TRBJ2-1; D uncertain. V lost 5 bases and J 7 bases, leaving 15 bases between the germline ends. The CDR3 extends over 14 amino acids. From germline, CDR1 is SGHVS and CDR2 FNYEAQ. The chain's CDR3 is CASSPTSPPNEQFF. DNA of the CDR3: TGTGCCAGCAGCCCGACCAGCCCCCCAAATGAGCAGTTCTTC. Using reference TRBV7-6 and TRBJ2-1 for the parts outside the CDR3, the full variable domain is GAGVSQSPRYKVTKRGQDVALRCDPISGHVSLYWYRQALGQGPEFLTYFNYEAQQDKSGLPNDRFSAERPEGSISTLTIQRTEQRDSAMYRCASSPTSPPNEQFFGPGTRLTVL.

The gene calls are TRBV11-3 and TRBJ2-1; 10 bases match TRBD1. Losses at the gene ends were 4 bases for V and 0 bases for J; bases not matched to a gene: 3. This CDR3 region has 16 residues. Germline V gives CDR1 SGHNT, CDR2 YENEEA. This chain's CDR3 is CASSSRQGASYNEQFF. CDR3 bases: TGTGCCAGCAGCTCCCGACAGGGGGCCTCCTACAATGAGCAGTTCTTC.

The rearrangement links TRBV5-1 to TRBJ2-5; 7 bases match TRBD2. Germline V gene data show CDR1 as SGHRS and CDR2 as YFSETQ. Losses at the gene ends were 0 bases for V and 5 bases for J; bases not matched to a gene: 1. The CDR3 runs 13 residues. CDR3 amino acids: CASSLAGGETQYF. As DNA, the CDR3 is TGCGCCAGCAGCTTGGCGGGGGGTGAGACCCAGTACTTC.

The rearrangement uses TRBV29-1 and TRBJ1-1; the D gene is possibly TRBD1 (5 bases). Germline V CDR1 and CDR2: SQVTM, ANQGSEA. The CDR3 has 12 residues. V was pared by 4 bases and J by 2 bases, with 8 bases between. CDR3 protein: CSVGQGNTEAFF. The CDR3 bases are TGCAGCGTTGGGCAGGGTAACACTGAAGCTTTCTTT.

V usage is TRBV25-1 and J usage is TRBJ1-6; D is uncertain. The CDR3 sequence is 16 residues long. Germline CDR1 MGHDK, CDR2 SYGVNS. V was pared by 6 bases and J by 0 bases, with 12 bases between. The CDR3 is CASSPQDGSYNSPLHF. As DNA, the CDR3 is TGTGCCAGCAGCCCCCAGGACGGCTCCTATAATTCACCCCTCCACTTT. The whole variable domain, filled in from reference TRBV25-1 and TRBJ1-6, reads EADIYQTPRYLVIGTGKKITLECSQTMGHDKMYWYQQDPGMELHLIHYSYGVNSTEKGDLSSESTVSRIRTEHFPLTLESARPSHTSQYLCASSPQDGSYNSPLHFGNGTRLTVT.

The rearrangement joins TRBV9 to TRBJ2-3, with 8 positions matching TRBD2. The CDR3 loop spans 14 amino acids. The V and J ends lost 4 bases and 5 bases, in that order; junction bases with no gene match: 6. Germline V CDR1 and CDR2: SGDLS, YYNGEE. The CDR3: CASSLAGVEDTQYF. The CDR3 coding sequence is TGTGCCAGCAGCCTAGCGGGTGTAGAAGATACGCAGTATTTT.

The chain recombines TRBV2 with TRBJ2-5; D possibly uses TRBD1 or TRBD2 (5 bases each). Between the trimmed V and J ends, which lost 4 bases and 5 bases, there was a span of 17 bases. Germline CDR1 and CDR2: SNHLY and FYNNEI. The CDR3 consists of 15 residues. The CDR3 is CASSGGSLRSETQYF. The CDR3 DNA follows: TGTGCCAGCAGTGGGGGGTCATTAAGATCGGAGACCCAGTACTTC.

J is TRBJ2-7 and V is TRBV18; the D gene could be TRBD1 or TRBD2 (5 bases each). CDR1 is KGHSH, CDR2 LQKENI, per germline. V was trimmed by 0 bases and J by 7 bases, leaving 13 bases between them. The CDR3 has 14 amino acids. CDR3 DNA: TGTGCCAGCTCACCACCAGGGGAGCCTTATGAGCAGTACTTC. Protein sequence: CASSPPGEPYEQYF.

V is TRBV10-2 and J is TRBJ2-2; 7 bases match TRBD2. The length of the CDR3 is 16 residues. V dropped 4 bases and J dropped 2; count of bases not matched to a gene: 7. Germline V gives CDR1 WSHSY, CDR2 SAAADI. The chain's CDR3 is CASSVRLADNTGELFF. CDR3 bases: TGCGCCAGCAGTGTAAGGCTAGCGGACAACACCGGGGAGCTGTTTTTT.

The chain combines TRBV6-5 with TRBJ2-2, with TRBD2 identical over 8 bases. The V gene's germline CDR1 is MNHEY and CDR2 SVGAGI. This CDR3 comprises 16 residues. V shed 4 bases, J shed 3 bases, and the junction held 7 bases outside the gene matches. Written as DNA, the CDR3 is TGTGCCAGCAGTTCCGGGACTAGTGATTACACCGGGGAGCTGTTTTTT. This translates into CASSSGTSDYTGELFF.

The chain uses TRBV11-2 and TRBJ2-5; 11 bases are shared with TRBD2. The V gene's germline CDR1 is SGHAT and CDR2 FQNNGV. Trimming took 4 bases from V and 7 from J; bases not matched to a gene: 17. This CDR3 is built from 18 residues. DNA of the CDR3: TGTGCCAGCAGCTCCCTCCTCGGGACTAGCGGAACAAAGGGGACCCAGTACTTC. It codes for CASSSLLGTSGTKGTQYF.

The rearrangement joins TRBV11-2 to TRBJ2-7; 10 bases align to TRBD1. Germline assignment: CDR1 SGHAT and CDR2 FQNNGV. The CDR3 totals 16 residues. V lost 4 bases to trimming and J lost 2 bases; unmatched junction nucleotides: 8. The CDR3 reads CASSSPGQGRAYEQYF. CDR3 in DNA: TGTGCCAGCAGCTCTCCGGGACAGGGGAGGGCCTACGAGCAGTACTTC.